This T cell receptor beta chain was documented in a study of identical twins. TCRdb reprocessed the 5' RACE reads with MiXCR, giving one entry per CDR3 protein. Found here are approximately 230,000 distinct CDR3 sequences, 5.5% to 7.5% of them singletons; the top ten hold about 14%. This clonotype was seen once. Trimming stripped 8 bases from V and 6 bases from J, with 5 bases between. The CDR3 is 11 amino acids. In germline, CDR1 is SEHNR, CDR2 FQNEAQ (reference sequence). In addition, the sample was reused for a study of T cells expressing NK-cell markers.

The rearrangement joins TRBV7-9 to TRBJ2-6, with D possibly being TRBD2 (5 bases). The sample comprised CD8+ T cells sorted from blood. The receptor was derived from a woman younger than 35 in good health. CDR3 nucleotides: TGTGCCAGCCGGGAGGCCAACGTCCTGACTTTC. Encoded protein: CASREANVLTF.